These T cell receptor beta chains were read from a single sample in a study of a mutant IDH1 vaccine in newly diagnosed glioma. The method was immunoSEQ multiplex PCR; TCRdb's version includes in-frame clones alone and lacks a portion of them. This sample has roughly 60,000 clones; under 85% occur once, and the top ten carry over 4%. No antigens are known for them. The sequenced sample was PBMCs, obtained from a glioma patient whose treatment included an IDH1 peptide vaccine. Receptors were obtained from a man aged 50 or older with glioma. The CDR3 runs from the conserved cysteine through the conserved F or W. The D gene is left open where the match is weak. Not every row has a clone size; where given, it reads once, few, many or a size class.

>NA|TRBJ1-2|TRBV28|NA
CASSSGGSGYGYTF
TGTGCCAGCAGTAGCGGGGGTTCTGGATATGGCTACACCTTC
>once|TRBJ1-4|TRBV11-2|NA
CASSLIRGEKLFF
TGTGCCAGCAGCTTAATCAGGGGTGAAAAACTGTTTTTT
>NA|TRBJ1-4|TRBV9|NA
CASSVGGRAEKLFF
TGTGCCAGCAGCGTAGGAGGACGGGCCGAAAAACTGTTTTTT
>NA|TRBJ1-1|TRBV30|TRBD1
CAWVRGQGNTEAFF
TGTGCCTGGGTCAGAGGACAGGGGAACACTGAAGCTTTCTTT
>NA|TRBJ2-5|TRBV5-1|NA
CASSLGHQGGQETQYF
TGCGCCAGCAGCCTGGGACACCAAGGGGGCCAAGAGACCCAGTACTTC
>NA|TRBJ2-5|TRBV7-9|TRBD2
CASSFWTSNETQYF
TGTGCCAGCAGCTTCTGGACTAGTAATGAGACCCAGTACTTC
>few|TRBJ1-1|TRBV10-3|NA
CAISSPGTSEAFF
TGTGCCATCAGCTCACCCGGGACGTCTGAAGCTTTCTTT
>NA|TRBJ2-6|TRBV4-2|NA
CASSLPDTLSSLSGANVLTF
TGTGCCAGCAGCCTCCCCGACACCTTGTCCTCTCTCTCTGGGGCCAACGTCCTGACTTTC
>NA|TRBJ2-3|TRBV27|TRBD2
CASGQTSGGPDTQYF
TGTGCCAGCGGCCAGACTAGCGGGGGGCCGGATACGCAGTATTTT
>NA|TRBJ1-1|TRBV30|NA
CAWGHKNTEAFF
TGTGCCTGGGGACACAAGAACACTGAAGCTTTCTTT
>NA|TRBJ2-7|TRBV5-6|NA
CASSTASQQYF
TGTGCCAGCAGCACAGCCTCCCAGCAGTACTTC
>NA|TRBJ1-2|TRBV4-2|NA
CASSQGQRGVGYTF
TGTGCCAGCAGCCAAGGACAGAGGGGGGTCGGCTACACCTTC
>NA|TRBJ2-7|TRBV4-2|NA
CASSLEDEQYF
TGTGCCAGCAGCTTGGAGGACGAGCAGTACTTC
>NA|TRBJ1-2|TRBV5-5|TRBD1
CASSWGQGAYGYTF
TGTGCCAGCAGCTGGGGACAGGGGGCTTATGGCTACACCTTC
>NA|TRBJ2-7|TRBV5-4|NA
CASSPEGDLGEQYF
TGTGCCAGCAGCCCGGAAGGGGATCTAGGAGAGCAGTACTTC
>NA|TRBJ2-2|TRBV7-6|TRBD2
CASSHSSGRNTGELFF
TGTGCCAGCAGCCACTCTAGCGGGCGCAACACCGGGGAGCTGTTTTTT
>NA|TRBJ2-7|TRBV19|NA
CASSIAGLRDYEQYF
TGTGCCAGTAGTATAGCAGGTCTGCGGGACTACGAGCAGTACTTC
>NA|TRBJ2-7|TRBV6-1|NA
CASFQQGRSYEQYF
TGTGCCAGTTTCCAGCAGGGGCGTTCCTACGAGCAGTACTTC
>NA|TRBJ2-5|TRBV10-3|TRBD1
CAIRTDRGEETQYF
TGTGCCATCAGAACCGACAGGGGGGAAGAGACCCAGTACTTC
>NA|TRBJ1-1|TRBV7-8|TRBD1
CASSPRGGNTEAFF
TGTGCCAGCAGCCCCAGGGGGGGGAACACTGAAGCTTTCTTT
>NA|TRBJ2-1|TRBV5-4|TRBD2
CASSLLSGGRSSYNEQFF
TGTGCCAGCAGCTTGCTTTCGGGGGGGCGAAGCTCCTACAATGAGCAGTTCTTC
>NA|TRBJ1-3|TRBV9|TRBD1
CASSAGGSSGNTIYF
TGTGCCAGCAGCGCAGGGGGGTCCTCTGGAAACACCATATATTTT
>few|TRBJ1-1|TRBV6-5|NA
CASSYGVRGTEAFF
TGTGCCAGCAGTTACGGGGTTAGGGGGACTGAAGCTTTCTTT
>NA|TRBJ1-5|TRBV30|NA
CAWSGGQSFNQPQHF
TGTGCCTGGAGTGGAGGACAAAGTTTCAATCAGCCCCAGCATTTT
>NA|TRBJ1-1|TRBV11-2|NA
CASSLNGPQGEAFF
TGTGCCAGCAGCCTCAACGGACCCCAAGGGGAAGCTTTCTTT
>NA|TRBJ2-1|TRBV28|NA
CASSEDSAGDDEQFF
TGTGCCAGCAGTGAGGACAGTGCGGGAGACGATGAGCAGTTCTTC
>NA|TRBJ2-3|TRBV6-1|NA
CASSDRGFTSTDTQYF
TGTGCCAGCAGTGATCGCGGGTTTACTAGCACAGATACGCAGTATTTT